These 12 T cell receptor beta chains came from one sample sequenced in a study of blood T cells in healthy people across ages. The second PCR ran roughly 7 to 11 cycles with a sample-barcoded 5' primer and J-beta primers. Using its own MiXCR run on the 5' RACE reads, TCRdb lists one record per CDR3 protein. Among about 780,000 distinct CDR3 sequences listed, 20% to 30% were seen once. The same data also went into a second study, on T cells of mothers and their children.

Material for sequencing was blood. These TCRs come from a boy younger than 18 in good health.

This chain connects TRBV28 to TRBJ2-5; 9 bases align to TRBD1. V lost 3 bases and J lost 5; bases outside the gene matches: 4. The CDR3 totals 14 residues. Germline lookup yields CDR1 MDHEN and CDR2 SYDVKM. The CDR3 DNA is TGTGCCAGCAGTTTCCGACAGGGGGTCGAGACCCAGTACTTC. It specifies CASSFRQGVETQYF.

This clonotype was seen more than once but under ten times. The chain has TRBV4-1 and TRBJ1-4; no clear D. The CDR3 loop spans 17 amino acids. Between the trimmed V and J ends, which lost 0 bases and 8 bases, there was a span of 19 bases. The germline CDR1 and CDR2 sequences are MGHRA and YSYEKL. The DNA of the CDR3 is TGCGCCAGCAGCCAAGACCATAGCGGGATTGCGGGGGAAAAACTGTTTTTT. Translation: CASSQDHSGIAGEKLFF.

The DNA of the CDR3 is TGTGCCAGCAGCTTAACACCAGGGTCAGAGACCCAGTACTTC. Protein product: CASSLTPGSETQYF. The chain recombines TRBV7-3 with TRBJ2-5; weak D call: TRBD1 (5 bases). V gave up 0 bases and J gave up 4 bases, with 9 bases separating them. The CDR3 consists of 14 residues. Germline-derived CDR1 and CDR2 are SGHTA and FQGTGA.

The chain employs TRBV3-1 and TRBJ2-1; TRBD1 is a possible D gene (6 bases). CDR3 length: 17 amino acids. V was cut by 0 bases and J by 4 bases, with 16 bases left in between. Germline V gene data show CDR1 as LGHDT and CDR2 as YNNKEL (reference sequence). CDR3 bases: TGTGCCAGCAGCCAAGAACGCACGGGACACCGATACAATGAGCAGTTCTTC. This codes for CASSQERTGHRYNEQFF.

The chain is built from TRBV27 and TRBJ1-4; 10 bases agree with TRBD1. The CDR3 extends over 18 amino acids. In germline, CDR1 is MNHEY, CDR2 SMNVEV (reference sequence). The trim removed 1 base at V and 7 bases at J, leaving 12 bases unmatched. The CDR3 here is CASSLLGTGDPLGEKLFF. As DNA, the CDR3 is TGTGCCAGCAGTTTATTGGGGACAGGGGACCCCCTGGGTGAAAAACTGTTTTTT.

The sample holds a few counts of this clonotype. The chain combines TRBV12-3 or TRBV12-4 with TRBJ2-7; perhaps TRBD1 as D (6 bases). This CDR3 region has 15 residues. Trimming cost V 6 bases and J 0 bases, with 15 bases left between them. As DNA, the CDR3 is TGTGCCAGCAGAGCAACGGGACAACCCTCCTACGAGCAGTACTTC. Protein sequence: CASRATGQPSYEQYF.

The J gene is TRBJ1-1, the V gene TRBV9; D unclear. V was cut by 0 bases and J by 8 bases, with 11 bases left in between. Germline V CDR1 and CDR2: SGDLS, YYNGEE. The CDR3 loop spans 13 amino acids. CDR3 nucleotides: TGTGCCAGCAGCGTAGAGAATGGGCTCGAAGCTTTCTTT. The encoded protein is CASSVENGLEAFF.

This clonotype was detected only a few times. The chain has TRBV12-3 or TRBV12-4 and TRBJ1-4; the D gene is possibly TRBD1 (5 bases). The CDR3 contains 14 residues. Trimming removed 7 bases from V and 8 bases from J, with 17 bases in between. The CDR3 bases are TGTGCCAGCACCTTGGGGGGGGTTCGGGAAAAACTGTTTTTT. Translating gives CASTLGGVREKLFF.

This chain connects TRBV7-9 to TRBJ1-4; tentative D call: TRBD1 (6 bases). Trimming shortened V by 5 bases and J by 3 bases, and 13 bases separated the two germline ends. This CDR3 comprises 15 residues. Germline V lookup: CDR1 SEHNR, CDR2 FQNEAQ (reference sequence). The CDR3 loop reads CASSGQGMANEKLFF. The CDR3, as DNA: TGTGCCAGCAGCGGTCAGGGGATGGCTAATGAAAAACTGTTTTTT.

This clonotype was seen a few times. The chain has TRBV3-1 and TRBJ1-1; D gene uncertain. CDR3 length: 14 residues. Per the germline V gene, CDR1 is LGHDT and CDR2 is YNNKEL (reference sequence). V lost 1 base, J lost 1 base, and 7 bases lay in between. The CDR3 is CASSQVYGNTEAFF. The CDR3 coding sequence is TGTGCCAGCAGCCAAGTTTATGGGAACACTGAAGCTTTCTTT.

The rearrangement links TRBV6-5 to TRBJ2-2, with a weak D call TRBD1 (6 bases). Trimming removed 8 bases at V and 2 bases at J, with 12 bases between. The CDR3 contains 14 residues. Germline assignment: CDR1 MNHEY and CDR2 SVGAGI. The CDR3 coding sequence is TGTGCCAGCGGACGAGGGGGAAACACCGGGGAGCTGTTTTTT. This translates into CASGRGGNTGELFF.

This clonotype was counted many times. The chain links TRBV11-2 to TRBJ2-7; TRBD1 agrees at 7 bases. Germline assignment: CDR1 SGHAT and CDR2 FQNNGV. The CDR3 has 14 residues. The J segment lost 1 base and the V segment lost 4 bases, leaving 4 bases of the junction unmatched. This CDR3 reads CASSYRTGSYEQYF. The CDR3 DNA reads as TGTGCCAGCAGCTACCGGACAGGATCCTACGAGCAGTACTTC. Drawing the rest from reference TRBV11-2 and TRBJ2-7, the complete variable domain is EAGVAQSPRYKIIEKRQSVAFWCNPISGHATLYWYQQILGQGPKLLIQFQNNGVVDDSQLPKDRFSAERLKGVDSTLKIQPAKLEDSAVYLCASSYRTGSYEQYFGPGTRLTVT.